Listed here is a single T cell receptor beta chain. Its antigen remains unknown. This entry is derived from a study of beta chain features in type 1 diabetes. Expressed TCRB transcripts were sequenced because the entire RNA isolate underwent reverse transcription. The method was immunoSEQ multiplex PCR; TCRdb's version includes in-frame clones alone and lacks a portion of them. This table has some 22,000 clones, less than 75% appearing once. Whole-study findings and limits: Type 1 diabetes patients showed a moderate but significant shortening of TCRB CDR3s in all four CD4+ subsets.

The CDR3 consists of 13 residues. Trimming took off 4 bases at V and 7 bases at J, with 11 bases between the two ends. The V gene's germline CDR1 is LNHDA and CDR2 SQIVND (reference sequence). The chain uses TRBV19 and TRBJ1-5; D perhaps matches TRBD1 (5 bases). The sequencing input was stem cell memory CD4+ T cells from blood. This clonotype was obtained from a young man with type 1 diabetes. CDR3 residues: CASSSREVQPQHF. The DNA for the CDR3 is TGTGCCAGTAGTAGCAGGGAAGTGCAGCCCCAGCATTTT.